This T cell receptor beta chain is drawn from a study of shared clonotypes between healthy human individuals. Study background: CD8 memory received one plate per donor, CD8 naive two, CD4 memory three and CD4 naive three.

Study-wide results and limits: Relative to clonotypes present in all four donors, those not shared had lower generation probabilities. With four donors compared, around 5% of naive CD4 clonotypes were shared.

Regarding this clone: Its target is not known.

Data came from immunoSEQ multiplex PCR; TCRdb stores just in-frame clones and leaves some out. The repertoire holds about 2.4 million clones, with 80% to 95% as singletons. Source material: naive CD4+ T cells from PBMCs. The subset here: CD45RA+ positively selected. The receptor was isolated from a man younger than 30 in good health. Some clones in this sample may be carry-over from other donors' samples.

Here the CDR3 reads CAGDSKLTLGGQFF. The CDR3 nucleotides read TGTGCCGGGGACAGTAAACTCACGCTAGGAGGGCAGTTCTTC. The chain is built from TRBV5-8 and TRBJ2-1; TRBD1 matches 7 bases. The germline V gene encodes CDR1 SGHTS and CDR2 YDEGEE. The CDR3 is made up of 14 amino acids. The V gene end was trimmed by 10 bases and the J gene end by 12 bases; junction bases not matched to a gene: 19. The complete variable domain, with remaining parts taken from reference TRBV5-8 and TRBJ2-1, reads EAGVTQSPTHLIKTRGQQATLRCSPISGHTSVYWYQQALGLGLQFLLWYDEGEERNRGNFPPRFSGRQFPNYSSELNVNALELEDSALYLCAGDSKLTLGGQFFGPGTRLTVL.